The 26 T cell receptor beta chains listed next were all sequenced from one sample in a study of blood T cell repertoires in COVID-19. The protocol was immunoSEQ multiplex PCR, while the TCRdb copy is restricted to in-frame clones and leaves out a portion. The data hold over 60,000 clones, with 80% to 90% observed a single time. Sequenced input: peripheral blood. The receptors stem from a middle-aged man with acute or convalescent COVID-19.

The chain recombines TRBV14 with TRBJ1-2; D uncertain. The V end lost 1 base, the J end lost 9 bases, and 6 bases lay between the germline ends. The CDR3 runs to 11 residues. Germline CDR1 and CDR2: SGHDN and FVKESK. The CDR3 bases are TGTGCCAGCAGCCAAGGTGTTAGCTACACCTTC. The encoded protein is CASSQGVSYTF.

Here the CDR3 reads CASSLDTGYNEQFF. The CDR3, as DNA: TGTGCCAGCAGCTTAGATACAGGGTACAATGAGCAGTTCTTC. The chain recombines TRBV11-3 with TRBJ2-1, with D perhaps matching TRBD1 (6 bases). Germline V gives CDR1 SGHNT, CDR2 YENEEA. The CDR3 extends over 14 amino acids. Trimming cost V 0 bases and J 4 bases, with 7 bases left between them. The variable domain in full, completed from reference TRBV11-3 and TRBJ2-1, reads EAGVVQSPRYKIIEKKQPVAFWCNPISGHNTLYWYLQNLGQGPELLIRYENEEAVDDSQLPKDRFSAERLKGVDSTLKIQPAELGDSAVYLCASSLDTGYNEQFFGPGTRLTVL.

This clone was observed a single time. V usage is TRBV4-1 and J usage is TRBJ2-1; 11 bases are shared with TRBD2. The CDR3 sequence is 19 residues long. The germline V gene encodes CDR1 MGHRA and CDR2 YSYEKL. V shed 4 bases and J 2 bases; nucleotides not matched to a gene: 13. Here the CDR3 reads CASSLRQVTTSGAYNEQFF. CDR3 DNA sequence: TGCGCCAGCAGCCTAAGACAGGTTACGACTAGCGGGGCCTACAATGAGCAGTTCTTC.

The chain links TRBV11-2 to TRBJ1-1; D is undetermined. The CDR3 is 14 residues long. Germline V gives CDR1 SGHAT, CDR2 FQNNGV. Deletions cut 5 bases from V and 2 bases from J, with 12 bases between. The CDR3 DNA reads TGTGCCAGCAGCCTCCTCTTCCCTAACACTGAAGCTTTCTTT. Its translation: CASSLLFPNTEAFF. The full variable domain, with the rest looked up from reference TRBV11-2 and TRBJ1-1, is EAGVAQSPRYKIIEKRQSVAFWCNPISGHATLYWYQQILGQGPKLLIQFQNNGVVDDSQLPKDRFSAERLKGVDSTLKIQPAKLEDSAVYLCASSLLFPNTEAFFGQGTRLTVV.

The rearrangement links TRBV19 to TRBJ1-3; 7 bases are shared with TRBD1. This CDR3 spans 16 amino acids. V lost 5 bases and J lost 0; bases outside the gene matches: 7. Germline V gene data show CDR1 as LNHDA and CDR2 as SQIVND (reference sequence). The DNA of the CDR3 is TGTGCCAGTAGTCTCCGGACAGGCAGCTCTGGAAACACCATATATTTT. It is translated as CASSLRTGSSGNTIYF.

The J gene is TRBJ1-1, the V gene TRBV19; 7 bases are shared with TRBD1. This CDR3 contains 14 residues. Trimming took 3 bases from V and 5 from J; bases not matched to a gene: 6. Looked up from germline, CDR1 is LNHDA and CDR2 is SQIVND (reference sequence). CDR3 DNA sequence: TGTGCCAGTAGTATTCAGGGACAGAATACTGAAGCTTTCTTT. This gives the protein CASSIQGQNTEAFF.

This CDR3 reads CASSPSMNTEAFF. DNA for the CDR3: TGTGCCAGCAGCCCAAGCATGAACACTGAAGCTTTCTTT. This rearrangement joins TRBV11-3 to TRBJ1-1; no definite D call. CDR1 and CDR2 from the germline V gene are SGHNT and YENEEA. This CDR3 is 13 amino acids long. Deletions cut 5 bases from V and 0 bases from J, with 7 bases between. Combining the CDR3 with reference TRBV11-3 and TRBJ1-1 gives the whole variable domain EAGVVQSPRYKIIEKKQPVAFWCNPISGHNTLYWYLQNLGQGPELLIRYENEEAVDDSQLPKDRFSAERLKGVDSTLKIQPAELGDSAVYLCASSPSMNTEAFFGQGTRLTVV.

The gene calls are TRBV11-3 and TRBJ1-3, with D perhaps matching TRBD1 (6 bases). The CDR3 length is 14 residues. Per germline, CDR1 SGHNT and CDR2 YENEEA. V shed 3 bases and J shed 3 bases, with 9 bases lying between them. CDR3 coding DNA: TGTGCCAGCAGCTTCGGGGGGCTTGGAAACACCATATATTTT. Translated, it gives CASSFGGLGNTIYF.

This chain connects TRBV9 to TRBJ1-2; possibly TRBD1 for D (5 bases). Trimming pared 3 bases from V and 3 bases from J, leaving 24 bases between. CDR3 length: 18 residues. Germline CDR1 is SGDLS and CDR2 is YYNGEE. The CDR3 loop reads CASSDQVTSRGMDYGYTF. CDR3 coding DNA: TGTGCCAGCAGCGATCAGGTAACCAGTAGGGGTATGGACTATGGCTACACCTTC. The entire variable domain, with the rest obtained from reference TRBV9 and TRBJ1-2, is as follows: DSGVTQTPKHLITATGQRVTLRCSPRSGDLSVYWYQQSLDQGLQFLIQYYNGEERAKGNILERFSAQQFPDLHSELNLSSLELGDSALYFCASSDQVTSRGMDYGYTFGSGTRLTVV.

V gene TRBV2 combines with J gene TRBJ1-2, with 8 bases aligning to TRBD1. The CDR3 sequence is 14 residues long. The V gene end was trimmed by 6 bases and the J gene end by 4 bases; junction bases not matched to a gene: 7. Germline V gene lookup returns CDR1 SNHLY and CDR2 FYNNEI. CDR3 loop: CASRNRGTGYGYTF. The CDR3 DNA sequence: TGTGCCAGCAGAAACAGGGGGACGGGCTATGGCTACACCTTC. Drawing the rest from reference TRBV2 and TRBJ1-2, the complete variable domain is EPEVTQTPSHQVTQMGQEVILRCVPISNHLYFYWYRQILGQKVEFLVSFYNNEISEKSEIFDDQFSVERPDGSNFTLKIRSTKLEDSAMYFCASRNRGTGYGYTFGSGTRLTVV.

The V call is TRBV5-1, the J call TRBJ1-1; 7 nucleotides agree with TRBD1. J gave up 1 base and V 3 bases, and 9 bases lay outside the gene matches. The CDR3 is 16 residues long. Germline V lookup: CDR1 SGHRS, CDR2 YFSETQ. The CDR3 region has the DNA TGCGCCAGCAGCTACCCGAATGGACAGGAGAACACTGAAGCTTTCTTT. Protein product: CASSYPNGQENTEAFF.

The chain joins TRBV6-5 to TRBJ1-2; D unresolved. This CDR3 region has 13 residues. V gave up 7 bases and J gave up 3 bases, with 12 bases separating them. CDR1 and CDR2 (germline): MNHEY, SVGAGI. This CDR3 is CASMSSGYYGYTF. DNA for the CDR3: TGTGCCAGCATGTCTTCAGGTTACTATGGCTACACCTTC.

This rearrangement joins TRBV28 to TRBJ1-6, with D maybe TRBD1 (6 bases). Between the trimmed V and J ends, which lost 6 bases and 3 bases, there was a span of 12 bases. The CDR3 has 15 amino acids. Germline lookup yields CDR1 MDHEN and CDR2 SYDVKM. CDR3 region: CASSPGADYNSPLHF. The CDR3 DNA reads TGTGCCAGCAGCCCAGGGGCAGACTATAATTCACCCCTCCACTTT. Complete variable domain (other parts from reference TRBV28 and TRBJ1-6): DVKVTQSSRYLVKRTGEKVFLECVQDMDHENMFWYRQDPGLGLRLIYFSYDVKMKEKGDIPEGYSVSREKKERFSLILESASTNQTSMYLCASSPGADYNSPLHFGNGTRLTVT.

This clone appeared once. V and J are TRBV5-1 and TRBJ1-3; tentative D call: TRBD1 (5 bases). V gave up 4 bases and J gave up 1 base, with 9 bases separating them. The CDR3 contains 14 residues. CDR1 SGHRS and CDR2 YFSETQ come from the germline V gene. The CDR3 region is CASSKSGSGNTIYF. The CDR3 region has the DNA TGCGCCAGCAGCAAGTCAGGGTCTGGAAACACCATATATTTT.

This rearrangement joins TRBV29-1 to TRBJ2-5; 12 bases match TRBD1. The J segment lost 5 bases and the V segment lost 7 bases, leaving 5 bases of the junction unmatched. This CDR3 comprises 13 residues. Germline V gene lookup returns CDR1 SQVTM and CDR2 ANQGSEA. CDR3 protein: CSAGTGGMETQYF. The CDR3 DNA reads as TGCAGCGCTGGGACAGGGGGCATGGAGACCCAGTACTTC.

V and J are TRBV30 and TRBJ1-3; D unresolved. This CDR3 is 16 amino acids long. Germline assignment: CDR1 GTSNPN and CDR2 SVGIG (reference sequence). V shed 0 bases and J shed 0 bases, with 12 bases lying between them. This CDR3 reads CAWSVHGLYSGNTIYF. CDR3 DNA: TGTGCCTGGAGTGTACATGGTCTTTACTCTGGAAACACCATATATTTT.

The J gene is TRBJ1-6, the V gene TRBV3-1 (or the pseudogene TRBV3-2); D not resolved. Per germline, CDR1 LGHDT and CDR2 YNNKEL (reference sequence). There are 13 residues in the CDR3. Trimming took 1 base from V and 6 from J, leaving 4 bases between them. The CDR3: CASSQGLNSPLHF. In DNA form, the CDR3 reads TGTGCCAGCAGCCAAGGACTTAATTCACCCCTCCACTTT.

This chain connects TRBV25-1 to TRBJ1-2; D may be TRBD1 (5 bases). Per the germline V gene, CDR1 is MGHDK and CDR2 is SYGVNS. V was trimmed by 3 bases and J by 4 bases, leaving 6 bases between them. CDR3 length equals 12 residues. Here the CDR3 DNA reads TGTGCCAGCAGTGACAGGGTCTATGGCTACACCTTC. As protein: CASSDRVYGYTF.

The chain carries TRBV29-1 and TRBJ2-7; D is possibly TRBD2 (5 bases). The CDR3 runs to 13 residues. Germline lookup yields CDR1 SQVTM and CDR2 ANQGSEA. Trimming left V 2 bases short and J 0 bases short, with 8 bases between. CDR3 amino acids: CSVETGSSYEQYF. The CDR3 DNA is TGCAGCGTTGAAACTGGGAGCTCCTACGAGCAGTACTTC.

A word on this clone: The same CDR3 arises from other DNA sequences in this sample as well. The chain links TRBV5-1 to TRBJ1-2, with D perhaps matching TRBD1 (6 bases). Germline CDR1 SGHRS, CDR2 YFSETQ. Trimming removed 1 base from V and 2 bases from J, with 9 bases in between. This CDR3 is built from 14 residues. The CDR3 protein is CASSLTGSNYGYTF. The CDR3, as DNA: TGCGCCAGCAGCTTGACAGGGTCGAACTATGGCTACACCTTC. The whole variable domain, remainder taken from reference TRBV5-1 and TRBJ1-2, is KAGVTQTPRYLIKTRGQQVTLSCSPISGHRSVSWYQQTPGQGLQFLFEYFSETQRNKGNFPGRFSGRQFSNSRSEMNVSTLELGDSALYLCASSLTGSNYGYTFGSGTRLTVV.

With respect to this clone: At one boundary the junction diverges from the germline segment, which might be a read error. The J gene is TRBJ1-1, the V gene TRBV9, with 8 bases fitting TRBD1. The CDR3 has 15 amino acids. Germline-derived CDR1 and CDR2 are SGDLS and YYNGEE. CDR3 sequence reads: CASSVGTGLNSEAFF. For the CDR3, the DNA is TGTGCCAGCAGCGTAGGGACAGGGCTGAACAGTGAAGCTTTCTTT. Using reference TRBV9 and TRBJ1-1 for the parts outside the CDR3, the full variable domain is DSGVTQTPKHLITATGQRVTLRCSPRSGDLSVYWYQQSLDQGLQFLIQYYNGEERAKGNILERFSAQQFPDLHSELNLSSLELGDSALYFCASSVGTGLNSEAFFGQGTRLTVV.

CDR3 in DNA: TGTGCCACCAGTGCAGGCAGGGAGGCTAATGAAAAACTGTTTTTT. The encoded protein is CATSAGREANEKLFF. This sequence joins TRBV24-1 and TRBJ1-4, with a tentative D call TRBD1 (5 bases). Germline CDR1 and CDR2: KGHDR and SFDVKD. CDR3 size: 15 residues. Trimming stripped 5 bases from V and 3 bases from J, with 12 bases between.

This chain joins TRBV2 and TRBJ1-1; D ambiguous. V was cut by 8 bases and J by 1 base, with 5 bases left in between. The length of the CDR3 is 11 residues. The germline V gene has CDR1 SNHLY and CDR2 FYNNEI. The CDR3 protein is CASEWNTEAFF. The CDR3 region has the DNA TGTGCCAGCGAGTGGAACACTGAAGCTTTCTTT. Full variable domain (remainder filled in from reference TRBV2 and TRBJ1-1): EPEVTQTPSHQVTQMGQEVILRCVPISNHLYFYWYRQILGQKVEFLVSFYNNEISEKSEIFDDQFSVERPDGSNFTLKIRSTKLEDSAMYFCASEWNTEAFFGQGTRLTVV.

The genes are TRBV30 and TRBJ2-5, with D tentatively TRBD2 (6 bases). CDR3 size: 15 residues. Germline CDR1 is GTSNPN and CDR2 is SVGIG (reference sequence). Trimming shortened V by 0 bases and J by 5 bases, and 16 bases separated the two germline ends. CDR3 protein: CAWSVGTFRRETQYF. In nucleotides, the CDR3 is TGTGCCTGGAGTGTAGGGACTTTCCGTCGGGAGACCCAGTACTTC.

The J gene is TRBJ1-2, the V gene TRBV6-6, with 8 bases lining up with TRBD1. CDR3 length equals 16 residues. V trimming: 5 bases; J trimming: 6 bases; junction bases outside the gene matches: 14. Per the germline V gene, CDR1 is MNHNY and CDR2 is SVGAGI (reference sequence). CDR3 bases: TGTGCCAGCAGTGCACAGGAGTCAGGGGGCTTGAATGGCTACACCTTC. Its translation: CASSAQESGGLNGYTF.

The chain recombines TRBV25-1 with TRBJ2-3, with 11 bases identical to TRBD2. This CDR3 is built from 14 residues. The germline gives CDR1 MGHDK, CDR2 SYGVNS. Trimming cost V 10 bases and J 0 bases; bases outside gene matches: 3. The CDR3 sequence is CATRTSGSTDTQYF. CDR3 nucleotides: TGTGCCACCAGGACTAGCGGGAGCACAGATACGCAGTATTTT.